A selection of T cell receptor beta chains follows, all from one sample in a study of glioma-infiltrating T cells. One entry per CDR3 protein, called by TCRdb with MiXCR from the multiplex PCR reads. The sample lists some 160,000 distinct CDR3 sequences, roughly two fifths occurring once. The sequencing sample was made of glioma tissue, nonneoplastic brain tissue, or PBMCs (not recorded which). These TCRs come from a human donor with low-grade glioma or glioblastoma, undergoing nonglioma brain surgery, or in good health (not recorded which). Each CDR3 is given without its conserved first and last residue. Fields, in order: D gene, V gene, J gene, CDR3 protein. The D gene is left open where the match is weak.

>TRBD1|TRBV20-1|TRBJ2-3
SASAGGATTDTQY
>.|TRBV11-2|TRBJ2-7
ASSSLTVYEQY
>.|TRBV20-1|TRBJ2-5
SASQALGAQY
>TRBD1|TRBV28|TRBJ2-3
ASIQDRGGSDTQY
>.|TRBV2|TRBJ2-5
ASLSPRGKSQETQY
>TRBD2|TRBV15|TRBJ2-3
ATSREWSGRTDTQY
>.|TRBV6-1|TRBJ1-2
ASTPGPKRYGYT
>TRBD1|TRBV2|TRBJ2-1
ASSECGQEYNEQF
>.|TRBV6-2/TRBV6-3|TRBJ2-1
AILSLSSYNDQF
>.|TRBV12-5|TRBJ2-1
ASGLELDYYNEQF
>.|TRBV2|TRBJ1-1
ASRDNTRTEAF
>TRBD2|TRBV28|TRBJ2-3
ASSFPLAGALDTQY
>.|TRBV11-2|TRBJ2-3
ASSRQGPLLPDTQY